Listed here are 6 T cell receptor beta chains from one sample, sequenced in a study of siplizumab effects on memory and regulatory T cells. TCRdb's copy holds only in-frame clones and misses some; the assay was immunoSEQ multiplex PCR. This sample yields about 120,000 clones, of which less than 95% are seen a single time; roughly 1.7% belongs to the top ten. Sequencing input: non-Treg CD4+ T cells sorted from blood. The receptors derive from a human donor in good health.

The chain recombines TRBV6-5 with TRBJ1-2, with D hard to call. V dropped 10 bases and J dropped 6 bases, with 12 bases sitting between them. The CDR3 is 11 amino acids. Germline V gene data show CDR1 as MNHEY and CDR2 as SVGAGI. This CDR3 reads CAIRRGDGYTF. Written as DNA, the CDR3 is TGTGCCATTAGACGTGGGGATGGCTACACCTTC.

The gene calls are TRBV7-9 and TRBJ2-1; no clear D. This CDR3 has 15 amino acids. Germline CDR1 and CDR2: SEHNR and FQNEAQ (reference sequence). The ends were cut back, 0 bases at V and 7 bases at J, with 13 bases in the middle. For the CDR3, the DNA is TGTGCCAGCAGCTTAGCTAGCTCCATGGGGAATGAGCAGTTCTTC. The encoded protein is CASSLASSMGNEQFF.

The genes are TRBV2 and TRBJ2-5, with 12 bases matching TRBD2. Germline CDR1 SNHLY, CDR2 FYNNEI. V dropped 4 bases and J dropped 3; count of bases not matched to a gene: 3. CDR3 length: 15 amino acids. CDR3 bases: TGTGCCAGCAGTGCTAGACTAGCGGGGGAAGAGACCCAGTACTTC. Translation gives CASSARLAGEETQYF.

The chain has TRBV5-8 and TRBJ2-2, with D unresolved. The CDR3 totals 16 residues. V shed 0 bases and J shed 0 bases, with 9 bases lying between them. Germline V CDR1 and CDR2: SGHTS, YDEGEE. CDR3 in amino acids: CASSLEQIANTGELFF. The CDR3 region has the DNA TGTGCCAGCAGCTTGGAACAGATCGCGAACACCGGGGAGCTGTTTTTT. The whole variable domain, filled in from reference TRBV5-8 and TRBJ2-2, reads EAGVTQSPTHLIKTRGQQATLRCSPISGHTSVYWYQQALGLGLQFLLWYDEGEERNRGNFPPRFSGRQFPNYSSELNVNALELEDSALYLCASSLEQIANTGELFFGEGSRLTVL.

The gene calls are TRBV6-5 and TRBJ2-2, with 8 bases aligning to TRBD1. Germline values: CDR1 MNHEY, CDR2 SVGAGI. The length of the CDR3 is 14 residues. Unmatched junction bases numbered 3, after V lost 5 bases and J lost 4 bases. The CDR3 nucleotides read TGTGCCAGCAGTAACGACAGGGGCACCGGGGAGCTGTTTTTT. This encodes CASSNDRGTGELFF.

J is TRBJ1-2 and V is TRBV5-1; TRBD1 aligns across 7 bases. Trimming removed 4 bases from V and 2 bases from J; junction bases left unmatched: 8. Per the germline V gene, CDR1 is SGHRS and CDR2 is YFSETQ. The CDR3 extends over 15 amino acids. The CDR3 DNA sequence: TGCGCCAGCAGCGGAACAGGGGTTGGGAACTATGGCTACACCTTC. Protein sequence: CASSGTGVGNYGYTF. Variable domain in full (rest from reference TRBV5-1 and TRBJ1-2): KAGVTQTPRYLIKTRGQQVTLSCSPISGHRSVSWYQQTPGQGLQFLFEYFSETQRNKGNFPGRFSGRQFSNSRSEMNVSTLELGDSALYLCASSGTGVGNYGYTFGSGTRLTVV.